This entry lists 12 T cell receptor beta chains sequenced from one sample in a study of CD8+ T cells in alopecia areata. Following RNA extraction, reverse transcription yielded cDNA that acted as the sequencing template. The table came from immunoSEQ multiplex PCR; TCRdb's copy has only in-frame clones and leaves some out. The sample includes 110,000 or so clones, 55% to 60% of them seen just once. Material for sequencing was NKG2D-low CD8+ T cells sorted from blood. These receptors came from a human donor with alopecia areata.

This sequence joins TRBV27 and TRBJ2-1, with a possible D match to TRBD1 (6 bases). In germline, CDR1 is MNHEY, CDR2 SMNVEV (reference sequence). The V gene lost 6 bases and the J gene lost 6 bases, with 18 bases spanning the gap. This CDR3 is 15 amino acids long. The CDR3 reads CASSLDRFSGNEQFF. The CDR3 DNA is TGTGCCAGCAGCCTCGACAGGTTTTCAGGCAATGAGCAGTTCTTC.

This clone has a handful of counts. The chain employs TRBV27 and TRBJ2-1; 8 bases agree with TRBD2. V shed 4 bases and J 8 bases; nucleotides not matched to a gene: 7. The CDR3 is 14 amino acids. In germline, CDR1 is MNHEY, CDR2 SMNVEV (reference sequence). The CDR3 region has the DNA TGTGCCAGCAGTTATAGCGGGAACAGCGATGAGCAGTTCTTC. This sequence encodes CASSYSGNSDEQFF.

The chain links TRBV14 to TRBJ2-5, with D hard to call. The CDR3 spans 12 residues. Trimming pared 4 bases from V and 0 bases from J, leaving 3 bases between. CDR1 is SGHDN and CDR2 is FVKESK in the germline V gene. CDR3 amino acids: CASSPNQETQYF. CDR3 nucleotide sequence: TGTGCCAGCAGCCCAAACCAAGAGACCCAGTACTTC.

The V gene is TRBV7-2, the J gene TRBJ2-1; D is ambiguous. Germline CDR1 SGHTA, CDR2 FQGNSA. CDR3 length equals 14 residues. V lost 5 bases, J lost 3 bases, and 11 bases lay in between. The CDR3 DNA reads TGTGCCAGCAGCGTTTGGTCTTTCTACAATGAGCAGTTCTTC. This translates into CASSVWSFYNEQFF.

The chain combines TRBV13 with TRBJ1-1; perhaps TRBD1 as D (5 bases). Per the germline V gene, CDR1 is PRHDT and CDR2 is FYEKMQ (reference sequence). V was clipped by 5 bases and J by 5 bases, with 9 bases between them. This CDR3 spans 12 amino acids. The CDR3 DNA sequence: TGTGCCAGCAGCCCAAGGGGAACTGAAGCTTTCTTT. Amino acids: CASSPRGTEAFF.

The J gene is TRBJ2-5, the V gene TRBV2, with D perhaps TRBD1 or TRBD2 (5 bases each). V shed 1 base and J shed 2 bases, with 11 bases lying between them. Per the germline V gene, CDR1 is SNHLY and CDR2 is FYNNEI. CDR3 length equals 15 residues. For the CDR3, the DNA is TGTGCCAGCAGTGAAGGAGGGGCTAATCAAGAGACCCAGTACTTC. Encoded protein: CASSEGGANQETQYF.

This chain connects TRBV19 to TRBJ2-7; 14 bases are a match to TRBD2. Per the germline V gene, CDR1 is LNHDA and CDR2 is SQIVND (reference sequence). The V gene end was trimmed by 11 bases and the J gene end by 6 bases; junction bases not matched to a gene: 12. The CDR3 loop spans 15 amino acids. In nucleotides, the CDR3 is TGTGCCGCCCCCCCCGGGACTAGCGGGAGTACCGAGCAGTACTTC. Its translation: CAAPPGTSGSTEQYF.

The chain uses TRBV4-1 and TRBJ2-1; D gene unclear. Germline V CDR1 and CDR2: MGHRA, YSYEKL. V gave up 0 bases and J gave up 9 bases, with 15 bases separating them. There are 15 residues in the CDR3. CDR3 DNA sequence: TGCGCCAGCAGCCAAGATCATAATAGTATGAGTGAGCAGTTCTTC. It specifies CASSQDHNSMSEQFF.

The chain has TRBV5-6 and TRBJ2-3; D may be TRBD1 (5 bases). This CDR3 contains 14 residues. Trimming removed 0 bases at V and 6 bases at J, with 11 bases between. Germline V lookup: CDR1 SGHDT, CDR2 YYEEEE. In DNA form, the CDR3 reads TGTGCCAGCAGCTTGGGTCAGGGTGGGGATACGCAGTATTTT. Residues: CASSLGQGGDTQYF.

In nucleotides, the CDR3 is TGTGCTAGTGGTTTGGTACGAGAGTTGGACCACTCCTACAATGAGCAGTTCTTC. This gives the protein CASGLVRELDHSYNEQFF. The V and J genes are TRBV12-5 and TRBJ2-1; D gene uncertain. CDR3 length equals 18 residues. Between the trimmed V and J ends, which lost 0 bases and 0 bases, there was a span of 15 bases. Germline CDR1 is LGHNT and CDR2 is FRNRAP.

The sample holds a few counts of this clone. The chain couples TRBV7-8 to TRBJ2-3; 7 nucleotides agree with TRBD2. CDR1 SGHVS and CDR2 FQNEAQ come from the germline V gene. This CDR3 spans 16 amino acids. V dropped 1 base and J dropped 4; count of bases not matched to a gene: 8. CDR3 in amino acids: CASSLELASVSDTQYF. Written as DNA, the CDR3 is TGTGCCAGCAGCTTAGAACTAGCGAGTGTTTCAGATACGCAGTATTTT.

CDR3 sequence: CASSESGGSNQPQHF. The CDR3 coding sequence is TGTGCCAGCAGCGAGTCAGGGGGGAGCAATCAGCCCCAGCATTTT. The chain employs TRBV2 and TRBJ1-5; 7 bases map to TRBD1. The V gene's germline CDR1 is SNHLY and CDR2 FYNNEI. This CDR3 contains 15 residues. V was pared by 6 bases and J by 1 base, with 6 bases of the junction left unmatched.